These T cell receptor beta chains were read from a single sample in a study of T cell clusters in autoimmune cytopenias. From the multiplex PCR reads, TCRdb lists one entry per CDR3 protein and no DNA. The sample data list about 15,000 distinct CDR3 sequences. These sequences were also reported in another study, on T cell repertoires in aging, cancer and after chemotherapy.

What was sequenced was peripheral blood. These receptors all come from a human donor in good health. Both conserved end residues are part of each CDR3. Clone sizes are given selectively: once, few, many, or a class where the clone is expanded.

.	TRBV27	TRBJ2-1	CATNGLAGNNEQFF
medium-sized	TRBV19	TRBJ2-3	CASSTGGDTQYF
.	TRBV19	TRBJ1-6	CASSYPPGPLHF
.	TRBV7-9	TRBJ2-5	CASSSPGGKETQYF
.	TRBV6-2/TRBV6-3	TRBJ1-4	CASSLTGGKLFF
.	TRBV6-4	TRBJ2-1	CASSASGDNEQFF
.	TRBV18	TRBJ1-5	CASSSGGGNQPQHF
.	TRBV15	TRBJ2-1	CATSRVPDGEQFF
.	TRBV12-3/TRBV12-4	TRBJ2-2	CASSRDIGELFF
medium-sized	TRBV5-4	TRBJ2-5	CARPQEETQYF
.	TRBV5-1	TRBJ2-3	CASSLDSLDTQYF
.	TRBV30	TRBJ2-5	CAWSVFLTSGRGSKRETQYF
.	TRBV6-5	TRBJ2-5	CASTGSGKTQYF
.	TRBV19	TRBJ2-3	CASRDRGSDTQYF
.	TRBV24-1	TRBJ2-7	CATSDRSGPSYEQYF
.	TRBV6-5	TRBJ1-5	CASSYSWGQPQHF
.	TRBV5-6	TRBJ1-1	CASSLTERLYTEAFF
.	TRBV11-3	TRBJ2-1	CASSGTSGEQFF
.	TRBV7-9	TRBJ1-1	CASSQKTPSARFRTEAFF
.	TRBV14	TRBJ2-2	CASSQDWGRYTGELFF
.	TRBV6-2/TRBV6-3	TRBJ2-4	CASSVARGSIQYF
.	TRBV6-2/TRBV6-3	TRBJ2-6	CASSYSSDSGLSGANVLTF
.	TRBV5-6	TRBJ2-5	CASSLVGGGPGETQYF
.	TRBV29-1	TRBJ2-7	CSVIPGEMGYEQYF
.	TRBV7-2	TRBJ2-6	CASSLAGASGANVLTF
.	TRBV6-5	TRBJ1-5	CASSYPIPFQTGGNQPQHF
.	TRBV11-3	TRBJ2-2	CASSSRATSGSPNTGELFF
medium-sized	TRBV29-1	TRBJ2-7	CSVARDRGNEQYF
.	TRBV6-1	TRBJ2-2	CASRTGYTGELFF
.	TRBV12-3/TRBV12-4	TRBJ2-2	CASSLRGGRGELFF
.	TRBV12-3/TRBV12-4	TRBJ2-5	CASSPVGQETQYF
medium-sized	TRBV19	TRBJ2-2	CASKGGGHKELFF
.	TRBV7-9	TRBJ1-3	CASSGRGDTIYF
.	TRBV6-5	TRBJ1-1	CASRAGGTEAFF
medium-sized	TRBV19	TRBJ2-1	CASSRSLAGVNEQFF
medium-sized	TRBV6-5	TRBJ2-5	CASSQDSRQYF
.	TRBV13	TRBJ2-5	CASSFSSGRETQYF
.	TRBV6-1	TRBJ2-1	CASSYLAGVEFF
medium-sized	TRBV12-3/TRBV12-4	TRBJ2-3	CASSWRKDTQYF
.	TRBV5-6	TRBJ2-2	CASSTAGSNTGELFF